A single sample gave rise to the 28 T cell receptor beta chains below, sequenced in a study of cytomegalovirus exposure and HLA in healthy donors. The PCR made use of 60 Vbeta and 13 Jbeta primers. Repertoires were generated with immunoSEQ multiplex PCR, while TCRdb's copy carries only in-frame clones and drops some. The table records 100,000 to 150,000 clones, about 70% of them present only once. The sequencing input was PBMCs. Receptor source: a woman between 55 and 75 years old in good health and CMV-seropositive.

The chain uses TRBV6-1 and TRBJ1-2; TRBD1 might be the D (6 bases). The CDR3 is 14 amino acids. CDR1 is MNHNS and CDR2 is SASEGT in the germline V gene. V dropped 3 bases and J dropped 5 bases, with 13 bases sitting between them. CDR3 sequence: CASSEGGARYGYTF. The CDR3 DNA is TGTGCCAGCAGTGAGGGGGGGGCGAGGTATGGCTACACCTTC.

The V and J genes are TRBV11-2 and TRBJ2-5, with no clear D. The J call may be incorrect, as the DNA end agrees better with TRBJ2-7. This CDR3 is 14 amino acids long. Germline loops: CDR1 SGHAT, CDR2 FQNNGV. The CDR3 spells CASSLDSYSYEQYF. DNA of the CDR3: TGTGCCAGCAGCTTAGATTCATACTCCTACGAGCAGTACTTC.

The DNA for the CDR3 is TGTGCCAGCAGCTTAGGGGTCGGTAGGACAGGGGGCGGAGGCAAAAACATTCAGTACTTC. This gives the protein CASSLGVGRTGGGGKNIQYF. This chain joins TRBV7-6 and TRBJ2-4, with TRBD1 matching over 11 bases. J lost 3 bases, V lost 1 base, and 14 bases had no gene match. CDR1 SGHVS and CDR2 FNYEAQ come from the germline V gene. The CDR3 totals 20 residues.

This clone was found a few times. This sequence joins TRBV7-2 and TRBJ1-1; D is ambiguous. The CDR3 has 14 residues. CDR1 SGHTA and CDR2 FQGNSA come from the germline V gene. The ends were cut back, 2 bases at V and 2 bases at J, with 9 bases in the middle. The CDR3 region has the DNA TGTGCCAGCAGCTTAAGTCGGGTAAACACTGAAGCTTTCTTT. It specifies CASSLSRVNTEAFF.

The genes are TRBV5-6 and TRBJ1-4; D perhaps matches TRBD1 (5 bases). With 1 base removed from V and 4 bases from J, the gap between germline ends came to 14 bases. This CDR3 contains 16 residues. Per germline, CDR1 SGHDT and CDR2 YYEEEE. CDR3 bases: TGTGCCAGCAGCTTGCCCGTCGGGGGTGGTAATGAAAAACTGTTTTTT. This gives the protein CASSLPVGGGNEKLFF.

The chain has TRBV4-1 and TRBJ2-7; 13 positions agree with TRBD2. Germline CDR1 and CDR2: MGHRA and YSYEKL. This CDR3 comprises 18 residues. The V gene end was trimmed by 4 bases and the J gene end by 3 bases; junction bases not matched to a gene: 12. The CDR3 DNA reads as TGCGCCAGCAGCCCCCGGACTAGCGGGAGCCGAGGTAGCTACGAGCAGTACTTC. It yields the protein CASSPRTSGSRGSYEQYF.

The rearrangement uses TRBV19 and TRBJ2-2, with D tentatively TRBD1 (6 bases). Per the germline V gene, CDR1 is LNHDA and CDR2 is SQIVND (reference sequence). Trimming left V 9 bases short and J 1 base short, with 9 bases between. CDR3 size: 13 residues. The CDR3 DNA is TGTGCCAGCCGGACAGTGAACACCGGGGAGCTGTTTTTT. Translating gives CASRTVNTGELFF.

The chain carries TRBV7-2 and TRBJ2-5; weak D call: TRBD2 (6 bases). The ends were cut back, 8 bases at V and 5 bases at J, with 18 bases in the middle. The CDR3 extends over 14 amino acids. Germline V gene data show CDR1 as SGHTA and CDR2 as FQGNSA. CDR3: CASLGGILGETQYF. As DNA, the CDR3 is TGTGCCAGCCTCGGAGGGATTTTAGGCGAGACCCAGTACTTC.

The rearrangement joins TRBV4-1 to TRBJ2-2; TRBD1 aligns across 8 bases. Germline CDR1 MGHRA, CDR2 YSYEKL. The CDR3 consists of 17 residues. V gave up 4 bases and J gave up 6 bases; unmatched junction bases: 13. For the CDR3, the DNA is TGCGCCAGCAGCCGAGAAGCCGGGACAGGTTCTTCCGGGGAGCTGTTTTTT. Residues: CASSREAGTGSSGELFF.

The chain recombines TRBV19 with TRBJ1-5, with D possibly matching TRBD1 (5 bases). Trimming shortened V by 3 bases and J by 2 bases, and 20 bases separated the two germline ends. Germline V gene data show CDR1 as LNHDA and CDR2 as SQIVND (reference sequence). This CDR3 has 18 amino acids. The CDR3 nucleotides are TGTGCCAGTAGTATTGCCCCGTGGTTAGGGGATCGCAATCAGCCCCAGCATTTT. Translating it yields CASSIAPWLGDRNQPQHF.

This clone was counted between two and nine times. The chain employs TRBV11-2 and TRBJ2-2, with unresolved D. The V end was cut by 3 bases, the J end by 8 bases, with 4 bases between. This CDR3 is 11 amino acids long. Per germline, CDR1 SGHAT and CDR2 FQNNGV. CDR3 residues: CASSFPGELFF. Written as DNA, the CDR3 is TGTGCCAGCAGCTTCCCGGGGGAGCTGTTTTTT.

V gene TRBV7-9 combines with J gene TRBJ1-4; 7 bases fit TRBD1. The V and J ends lost 5 bases and 4 bases, in that order; junction bases with no gene match: 4. This CDR3 spans 14 amino acids. Germline CDR1 and CDR2: SEHNR and FQNEAQ (reference sequence). CDR3 region: CASSPGTVNEKLFF. DNA for the CDR3: TGTGCCAGCAGCCCTGGGACAGTTAATGAAAAACTGTTTTTT.

The genes are TRBV29-1 and TRBJ2-3; the D gene is possibly TRBD1 (6 bases). V was shortened by 7 bases and J by 1 base, with 12 bases between the two germline ends. The CDR3 runs 13 residues. Germline-derived CDR1 and CDR2 are SQVTM and ANQGSEA. Here the CDR3 reads CSATRTGTDTQYF. The CDR3 nucleotides read TGCAGCGCCACTAGGACAGGCACAGATACGCAGTATTTT.

V and J are TRBV6-4 and TRBJ2-3, with D tentatively TRBD2 (6 bases). V lost 0 bases, J lost 6 bases, and 19 bases lay in between. The CDR3 is 17 residues long. Germline lookup yields CDR1 MRHNA and CDR2 SNTAGT. The CDR3 DNA follows: TGTGCCAGCAGTGACTCGTCGGCCGGGGGTGGGTTGGATACGCAGTATTTT. Protein: CASSDSSAGGGLDTQYF.

This clone was detected only once. The gene calls are TRBV10-3 and TRBJ1-5; TRBD1 is a possible D gene (5 bases). The V end was cut by 4 bases, the J end by 4 bases, with 11 bases between. Per the germline V gene, CDR1 is ENHRY and CDR2 is SYGVKD. The CDR3 spans 14 residues. The CDR3 spells CAISGQGGNQPQHF. DNA of the CDR3: TGTGCCATCAGTGGTCAGGGAGGTAATCAGCCCCAGCATTTT.

This rearrangement joins TRBV4-2 to TRBJ2-7, with TRBD1 matching 10 bases. V gave up 4 bases and J gave up 4 bases; unmatched junction bases: 7. Germline assignment: CDR1 LGHNA and CDR2 YNFKEQ. This CDR3 comprises 15 residues. The CDR3: CASSPGTGAPYEQYF. As DNA, the CDR3 is TGTGCCAGCAGCCCCGGGACAGGGGCCCCATACGAGCAGTACTTC.

V usage is TRBV19 and J usage is TRBJ1-4; a weak D match, TRBD1 (5 bases). Deletions cut 7 bases from V and 4 bases from J, with 22 bases between. The germline gives CDR1 LNHDA, CDR2 SQIVND (reference sequence). The CDR3 totals 17 residues. CDR3 loop: CASTRDGIGGDNEKLFF. CDR3 sequence (DNA): TGTGCCAGTACCCGAGACGGTATCGGAGGGGATAATGAAAAACTGTTTTTT.

In nucleotides, the CDR3 is TGTGCCAGCTCACCAACGACAGGGGTAAACACTGAAGCTTTCTTT. It translates to CASSPTTGVNTEAFF. This chain joins TRBV18 and TRBJ1-1; 8 bases are shared with TRBD1. The J segment lost 2 bases and the V segment lost 2 bases, leaving 4 bases of the junction unmatched. The germline gives CDR1 KGHSH, CDR2 LQKENI. The CDR3 has 15 residues.

V is TRBV2 and J is TRBJ2-1; no reliable D call. The germline V and J ends were trimmed by 7 bases and 7 bases, with 8 bases remaining between them. There are 11 residues in the CDR3. Germline V gene lookup returns CDR1 SNHLY and CDR2 FYNNEI. In DNA form, the CDR3 reads TGTGCCAGCACAACTCTTAATGAGCAGTTCTTC. Translated, it gives CASTTLNEQFF.

This clone was detected only a few times. CDR3 DNA sequence: TGTGCCAGCAGTTACTTTACAGGGGGAAATTCACCCCTCCACTTT. This encodes CASSYFTGGNSPLHF. The chain uses TRBV6-5 and TRBJ1-6, with 8 bases that match TRBD1. The CDR3 runs to 15 residues. Trimming at V came to 1 base and at J to 7 bases, leaving 3 bases not matched to a gene. The germline gives CDR1 MNHEY, CDR2 SVGAGI.

The gene calls are TRBV4-3 and TRBJ1-2; the D gene is possibly TRBD1 (5 bases). There are 14 residues in the CDR3. V lost 0 bases, J lost 8 bases, and 13 bases lay in between. The germline V gene encodes CDR1 LGHNA and CDR2 YSLEER. The CDR3 spells CASSQDGRVEGYTF. In DNA, the CDR3 is TGCGCCAGCAGCCAAGATGGCAGGGTGGAAGGCTACACCTTC.

The chain couples TRBV5-1 to TRBJ2-7, with 11 positions matching TRBD2. Trimming at V came to 0 bases and at J to 6 bases, leaving 2 bases not matched to a gene. Germline CDR1 is SGHRS and CDR2 is YFSETQ. CDR3 size: 14 residues. Here the CDR3 DNA reads TGCGCCAGCAGCTTGGGGACTAGCGGGTTCGAGCAGTACTTC. This sequence encodes CASSLGTSGFEQYF.

This chain uses TRBV10-3 with TRBJ2-1; perhaps TRBD1 as D (7 bases). The germline gives CDR1 ENHRY, CDR2 SYGVKD. This CDR3 contains 14 residues. Trimming removed 10 bases at V and 4 bases at J, with 17 bases between. The CDR3 DNA sequence: TGTGCCACCGGGGGACAGCCAGGGTACAATGAGCAGTTCTTC. It translates to CATGGQPGYNEQFF.

J is TRBJ2-2 and V is TRBV10-3, with D possibly being TRBD1 (7 bases). The CDR3 spans 14 residues. Trimming took off 8 bases at V and 5 bases at J, with 15 bases between the two ends. The germline V gene encodes CDR1 ENHRY and CDR2 SYGVKD. The CDR3 protein is CAISAGGTTGELFF. The DNA of the CDR3 is TGTGCCATCTCGGCAGGGGGGACGACCGGGGAGCTGTTTTTT.

The chain employs TRBV9 and TRBJ2-1, with 7 bases aligning to TRBD2. The CDR3 sequence is 17 residues long. V was clipped by 7 bases and J by 6 bases; unmatched bases: 19. CDR1 is SGDLS, CDR2 YYNGEE, per germline. CDR3: CASAWGLGEGGPNEQFF. As DNA, the CDR3 is TGTGCCAGCGCCTGGGGATTGGGGGAGGGCGGACCCAATGAGCAGTTCTTC. Full variable domain (outside the CDR3, taken from reference TRBV9 and TRBJ2-1): DSGVTQTPKHLITATGQRVTLRCSPRSGDLSVYWYQQSLDQGLQFLIQYYNGEERAKGNILERFSAQQFPDLHSELNLSSLELGDSALYFCASAWGLGEGGPNEQFFGPGTRLTVL.

This chain links TRBV7-2 with TRBJ2-1; 11 positions match TRBD2. The V and J ends lost 6 bases and 4 bases, in that order; junction bases with no gene match: 5. From germline, CDR1 is SGHTA and CDR2 FQGNSA. The CDR3 contains 15 residues. CDR3 sequence: CASSSGRVWYNEQFF. The CDR3 DNA sequence: TGTGCCAGCAGTAGCGGGAGGGTCTGGTACAATGAGCAGTTCTTC.

CDR3 protein: CASSIMWGGSSYEQYF. The CDR3 region has the DNA TGTGCCAGTAGTATTATGTGGGGCGGGAGCTCCTACGAGCAGTACTTC. This chain links TRBV19 with TRBJ2-7, with 7 bases matching TRBD2. The CDR3 consists of 16 residues. Germline values: CDR1 LNHDA, CDR2 SQIVND (reference sequence). J gave up 0 bases and V 3 bases, and 8 bases lay outside the gene matches.

There are a few counts of this clone. V is TRBV7-9 and J is TRBJ1-5, with 11 bases lining up with TRBD1. The CDR3 extends over 18 amino acids. J lost 5 bases, V lost 4 bases, and 13 bases had no gene match. Germline-derived CDR1 and CDR2 are SEHNR and FQNEAQ (reference sequence). The CDR3 coding sequence is TGTGCCAGCAGCTCAGGGACAGGGGGTACTGATGAACATCAGCCCCAGCATTTT. Translating gives CASSSGTGGTDEHQPQHF.